The entry below describes one T cell receptor beta chain. This record comes from a study of blood T cells in healthy people across ages. The CDR3 covers 16 residues. Germline V lookup: CDR1 SGHDT, CDR2 YYEEEE. Trimming removed 4 bases from V and 8 bases from J, with 25 bases in between. The authors ran a second PCR of 7 to 11 cycles using a sample-barcoded 5' primer and a J-beta primer mix. TCRdb reprocessed the 5' RACE reads via MiXCR and lists one record per CDR3 protein. The table shows roughly 930,000 distinct CDR3 sequences, with about 48% occurring only once. Sequenced input: blood. The chain couples TRBV5-6 to TRBJ2-7; D perhaps matches TRBD2 (5 bases). The sequence was collected from a man aged 30 to 45 in good health. CDR3 DNA: TGTGCCAGCAGCCAGAAACGGACGGAGGACCGTACGAAGCAGTACTTC. Its protein is CASSQKRTEDRTKQYF.